One sample yielded the 21 T cell receptor beta chains listed below, sequenced in a study of Graves' ophthalmopathy and Graves' hyperthyroidism. Amplification of TCR beta CDR3 regions used RNA transcripts. A first-round RT-PCR used HTBI primers, followed by a second-round multiplex PCR. TCRdb processed the multiplex PCR reads anew with MiXCR; each CDR3 protein has one entry. The sample has about 160,000 distinct CDR3 sequences; 30% to 45% are singletons. The sequenced material came from peripheral blood. All receptors come from a woman in her thirties or forties with Graves' ophthalmopathy.

This rearrangement joins TRBV6-5 to TRBJ1-1, with D possibly TRBD1 on 6 matching bases. V gave up 0 bases and J gave up 7 bases, with 15 bases separating them. The CDR3 runs to 15 residues. CDR1 is MNHEY and CDR2 is SVGAGI in the germline V gene. CDR3: CASSYSSGGRLEAFF. Here the CDR3 DNA reads TGTGCCAGCAGTTACTCATCCGGGGGCCGCCTTGAAGCTTTCTTT.

The rearrangement uses TRBV11-2 and TRBJ2-3; 7 nucleotides align to TRBD2. CDR3 length: 15 amino acids. CDR1 SGHAT and CDR2 FQNNGV come from the germline V gene. The junction had 6 bases not matched to a gene; V was cut back by 4 bases and J by 2 bases. The CDR3 sequence is CASSSWGGPTDTQYF. CDR3 coding DNA: TGTGCCAGCAGCTCTTGGGGGGGACCCACAGATACGCAGTATTTT.

This clonotype was recorded many times. The chain links TRBV27 to TRBJ2-6; 9 bases map to TRBD1. The CDR3 length is 15 residues. Trimming at V came to 3 bases and at J to 7 bases, leaving 4 bases not matched to a gene. The germline V gene encodes CDR1 MNHEY and CDR2 SMNVEV (reference sequence). The CDR3 sequence is CASSFIQGAANVLTF. The CDR3 DNA sequence: TGTGCCAGCAGTTTCATACAGGGGGCAGCCAACGTCCTGACTTTC.

This chain uses TRBV6-1 with TRBJ2-4, with D perhaps matching TRBD1 or TRBD2 (5 bases each). The germline CDR1 and CDR2 sequences are MNHNS and SASEGT. This CDR3 contains 15 residues. V was clipped by 11 bases and J by 5 bases, with 22 bases between them. CDR3 DNA: TGTGCCGCAAAAGGGGCCGGGACGGGTCAAAACATTCAGTACTTC. Its protein is CAAKGAGTGQNIQYF.

This clonotype was observed at least ten times. J is TRBJ2-5 and V is TRBV11-3, with 8 bases aligning to TRBD2. Trimming removed 3 bases from V and 5 bases from J; junction bases left unmatched: 5. The CDR3 length is 14 residues. The germline gives CDR1 SGHNT, CDR2 YENEEA. CDR3 nucleotide sequence: TGTGCCAGCAGCTTGACTAGCGACCTCGAGACCCAGTACTTC. This sequence encodes CASSLTSDLETQYF.

The chain employs TRBV15 and TRBJ2-7; perhaps D is TRBD1 or TRBD2 (6 bases each). Deletions cut 3 bases from V and 5 bases from J, with 14 bases between. The CDR3 has 14 amino acids. Germline V gene data show CDR1 as LNHNV and CDR2 as YYDKDF (reference sequence). The CDR3 reads CATSSRSGGDEQYF. CDR3 sequence (DNA): TGTGCCACCAGCAGTCGGTCCGGGGGCGACGAGCAGTACTTC.

This clonotype was counted ten times or more. V is TRBV3-1 and J is TRBJ1-1; no clear D gene. V gave up 1 base and J gave up 10 bases, with 13 bases separating them. Looked up from germline, CDR1 is LGHDT and CDR2 is YNNKEL (reference sequence). There are 13 residues in the CDR3. The CDR3 sequence: CASSQVFGGGAFF. In nucleotides, the CDR3 is TGTGCCAGCAGCCAAGTTTTCGGAGGAGGAGCTTTCTTT.

The J gene is TRBJ1-2, the V gene TRBV5-1, with 9 nucleotides matching TRBD1. This CDR3 is built from 18 residues. Germline values: CDR1 SGHRS, CDR2 YFSETQ. The V segment lost 4 bases and the J segment 0 bases; nucleotides outside the gene matches: 13. The CDR3 sequence: CASSEAKDRGGSNYGYTF. The CDR3 DNA reads TGCGCCAGCAGCGAGGCCAAGGACAGGGGCGGGTCTAACTATGGCTACACCTTC.

The chain recombines TRBV6-5 with TRBJ1-2, with 7 bases that match TRBD1. Germline CDR1 and CDR2: MNHEY and SVGAGI. The V gene end was trimmed by 4 bases and the J gene end by 5 bases; junction bases not matched to a gene: 7. The CDR3 extends over 14 amino acids. The CDR3: CASSSPTGAYGYTF. Here the CDR3 DNA reads TGTGCCAGCAGTTCGCCCACAGGGGCGTATGGCTACACCTTC.

This clonotype was seen a few times. The chain combines TRBV12-3 or TRBV12-4 with TRBJ1-6, with 9 bases lining up with TRBD1. With 6 bases clipped from V and 2 bases from J, the junction kept 8 bases outside the gene matches. This CDR3 is 17 amino acids long. The DNA for the CDR3 is TGTGCCAGCAGGGACGGGACAGGGAGGACCTATAATTCACCCCTCCACTTT. Protein product: CASRDGTGRTYNSPLHF.

The chain combines TRBV10-3 with TRBJ1-2; D is undetermined. This CDR3 has 12 amino acids. Trimming left V 6 bases short and J 4 bases short, with 9 bases between. Germline CDR1 ENHRY, CDR2 SYGVKD. DNA of the CDR3: TGTGCCATCAGGCTGGAGAGCTATGGCTACACCTTC. Its protein is CAIRLESYGYTF.

The chain recombines TRBV6-5 with TRBJ2-5, with D hard to call. Deletions cut 2 bases from V and 2 bases from J, with 6 bases between. Germline V lookup: CDR1 MNHEY, CDR2 SVGAGI. The CDR3 consists of 13 residues. The CDR3 nucleotides are TGTGCCAGCAGTTACACACAGCAAGAGACCCAGTACTTC. Translated, it gives CASSYTQQETQYF.

This clonotype came up many times. The chain links TRBV28 to TRBJ1-5, with unresolved D. The length of the CDR3 is 12 residues. Looked up from germline, CDR1 is MDHEN and CDR2 is SYDVKM. V was cut by 5 bases and J by 4 bases, with 6 bases left in between. The CDR3 loop reads CASSRRNQPQHF. DNA for the CDR3: TGTGCCAGCAGTCGCCGGAATCAGCCCCAGCATTTT.

This clonotype was picked up many times. The chain couples TRBV28 to TRBJ1-2; 7 bases align to TRBD1. The germline gives CDR1 MDHEN, CDR2 SYDVKM. The CDR3 loop spans 14 amino acids. V shed 7 bases and J 6 bases; nucleotides not matched to a gene: 11. CDR3 in DNA: TGTGCCAGCAATAGAAGGCAGGGGGATCATGGCTACACCTTC. Translation: CASNRRQGDHGYTF.

This clonotype was seen many times. The rearrangement joins TRBV28 to TRBJ1-1, with a weak D call TRBD1 (6 bases). The CDR3 spans 15 residues. In germline, CDR1 is MDHEN, CDR2 SYDVKM. V was pared by 1 base and J by 4 bases, with 13 bases between. The CDR3 protein is CASSLLGGEGTEAFF. DNA of the CDR3: TGTGCCAGCAGTTTATTGGGGGGCGAGGGCACTGAAGCTTTCTTT. Together with reference TRBV28 and TRBJ1-1, the CDR3 gives the full variable domain: DVKVTQSSRYLVKRTGEKVFLECVQDMDHENMFWYRQDPGLGLRLIYFSYDVKMKEKGDIPEGYSVSREKKERFSLILESASTNQTSMYLCASSLLGGEGTEAFFGQGTRLTVV.

This clonotype was observed at least ten times. The chain uses TRBV19 and TRBJ2-5, with TRBD2 matching over 7 bases. CDR3 size: 13 residues. V lost 5 bases, J lost 5 bases, and 5 bases stayed unmatched. Germline V lookup: CDR1 LNHDA, CDR2 SQIVND (reference sequence). CDR3 protein: CASSPTGGETQYF. The DNA of the CDR3 is TGTGCCAGTAGTCCCACCGGGGGGGAGACCCAGTACTTC.

The chain couples TRBV28 to TRBJ1-5; a weak D match, TRBD1 (6 bases). The CDR3 is 14 amino acids. Trimming shortened V by 6 bases and J by 3 bases, and 12 bases separated the two germline ends. Germline CDR1 is MDHEN and CDR2 is SYDVKM. CDR3: CASRGRGINQPQHF. CDR3 bases: TGTGCCAGCAGGGGCAGGGGAATCAATCAGCCCCAGCATTTT.

The genes are TRBV20-1 and TRBJ2-7; 8 bases agree with TRBD2. CDR3 length equals 15 residues. Trimming cost V 6 bases and J 4 bases; bases outside gene matches: 14. Germline CDR1 is DFQATT and CDR2 is SNEGSKA (reference sequence). For the CDR3, the DNA is TGCAGTGCAAATGGGGGTGGGGCTAGCGGGTACGAGCAGTACTTC. This gives the protein CSANGGGASGYEQYF.

This clonotype was seen ten or more times. The chain couples TRBV14 to TRBJ1-2, with TRBD1 identical over 8 bases. V dropped 2 bases and J dropped 7; count of bases not matched to a gene: 6. Per the germline V gene, CDR1 is SGHDN and CDR2 is FVKESK. This CDR3 is built from 14 residues. The chain's CDR3 is CASSQKGTGLGYTF. CDR3 in DNA: TGTGCCAGCAGCCAAAAGGGGACAGGCCTTGGCTACACCTTC.

This clonotype showed up many times. The CDR3 sequence: CASSTLYRQGEDYEQYF. The CDR3 nucleotides read TGTGCCAGTAGTACCTTATACAGACAGGGTGAAGACTACGAGCAGTACTTC. The V and J genes are TRBV19 and TRBJ2-7; 7 bases align to TRBD1. The CDR3 runs to 17 residues. Trimming removed 4 bases from V and 3 bases from J; junction bases left unmatched: 15. Looked up from germline, CDR1 is LNHDA and CDR2 is SQIVND (reference sequence).

This clonotype has just one count. The genes are TRBV12-3 or TRBV12-4 and TRBJ2-7; D gene ambiguous. V was clipped by 6 bases and J by 10 bases, with 10 bases between them. This CDR3 is built from 10 residues. In DNA, the CDR3 is TGTGCCAGCAGAGGCCGTCGACAGTACTTC. It yields the protein CASRGRRQYF.